Listed below are T cell receptor beta chains from one sample, sequenced in a study of blood T cell repertoires in COVID-19. TCRdb keeps only in-frame clones here, not all; method: immunoSEQ multiplex PCR. The sample lists about 220,000 clones, approximately 83% occurring once. The sequencing input was peripheral blood. Receptors were obtained from a young woman who had recovered from COVID-19. The CDR3 runs from the conserved cysteine through the conserved F or W. The D gene is left open where the match is weak. Clone size, where shown, is once, few, many, or a class for clones that have expanded.

few,.,TRBV27,TRBJ1-5,CASSLDRFNQPQHF,TGTGCCAGCAGCTTAGACAGATTTAATCAGCCCCAGCATTTT
.,TRBD1,TRBV30,TRBJ1-1,CACARQGATEAFF,TGTGCCTGCGCCCGACAGGGGGCCACTGAAGCTTTCTTT
.,.,TRBV3-1/TRBV3-2,TRBJ2-2,CASSQGRGRNTGELFF,TGTGCCAGCAGCCAAGGAAGGGGTCGGAACACCGGGGAGCTGTTTTTT
.,.,TRBV19,TRBJ2-5,CASSNSNQETQYF,TGTGCCAGTAGTAACAGCAACCAAGAGACCCAGTACTTC
.,.,TRBV7-3,TRBJ2-2,CASRRGTGELFF,TGTGCCAGCCGAAGAGGCACCGGGGAGCTGTTTTTT
.,.,TRBV28,TRBJ2-1,CASSPLGVGSYNEQFF,TGTGCCAGCAGTCCCTTGGGAGTTGGCTCCTACAATGAGCAGTTCTTC
.,.,TRBV10-1,TRBJ2-7,CASSDVAASETYEQYF,TGCGCCAGCAGCGACGTGGCTGCTAGCGAGACCTACGAGCAGTACTTC
.,TRBD2,TRBV11-1,TRBJ2-5,CASSLAGGAVEETQYF,TGTGCCAGCAGCTTGGCGGGAGGGGCGGTAGAAGAGACCCAGTACTTC
.,.,TRBV9,TRBJ2-2,CASSQSGYGELFF,TGTGCCAGCAGTCAGTCAGGGTACGGGGAGCTGTTTTTT
.,.,TRBV5-1,TRBJ1-1,CASSLVPGPTEAFF,TGCGCCAGCAGCTTGGTCCCGGGTCCCACTGAAGCTTTCTTT
.,TRBD1,TRBV24-1,TRBJ1-2,CATYDREIDGYTF,TGTGCCACCTACGACAGGGAAATTGATGGCTACACCTTC
once,.,TRBV10-3,TRBJ2-2,CAIRSGSNTGELFF,TGTGCCATCAGAAGCGGGTCGAACACCGGGGAGCTGTTTTTT
.,.,TRBV6-1,TRBJ1-5,CASSEVNLREGQPQHF,TGTGCCAGCAGTGAAGTAAACCTCCGGGAAGGGCAGCCCCAGCATTTT
.,.,TRBV6-5,TRBJ1-2,CASSRESYYGYTF,TGTGCCAGCAGTAGGGAGAGTTACTATGGCTACACCTTC
.,.,TRBV18,TRBJ1-3,CASSPSEDTIYF,TGTGCCAGCTCACCATCAGAGGACACCATATATTTT
.,.,TRBV11-2,TRBJ2-3,CASSLPLWRRSTDTQYF,TGTGCCAGCAGCTTACCTCTATGGAGGCGTAGCACAGATACGCAGTATTTT
.,TRBD1,TRBV6-5,TRBJ1-1,CASRGQGLFVF,TGTGCCAGCAGGGGACAGGGGCTCTTTGTCTTT
.,.,TRBV9,TRBJ1-2,CASSVGSERGADGYTF,TGTGCCAGCAGCGTAGGATCCGAGCGGGGCGCTGATGGCTACACCTTC
.,TRBD1,TRBV28,TRBJ1-1,CASSLDRGTSNTEAFF,TGTGCCAGCAGTTTGGACAGGGGCACTTCTAACACTGAAGCTTTCTTT
.,TRBD1,TRBV2,TRBJ2-7,CASSRDRKSSYEQYF,TGTGCCAGCAGCCGGGACAGGAAATCCTCCTACGAGCAGTACTTC
.,TRBD2,TRBV3-1/TRBV3-2,TRBJ2-7,CASSQIMGLAGMYEQYF,TGTGCCAGCAGCCAAATTATGGGTCTAGCGGGGATGTACGAGCAGTACTTC
.,TRBD1,TRBV2,TRBJ2-2,CASRHPGTGVTGELFF,TGTGCCAGCAGACACCCCGGGACAGGGGTGACCGGGGAGCTGTTTTTT
few,TRBD2,TRBV3-1/TRBV3-2,TRBJ2-7,CASSRGTSGSYEQYF,TGTGCCAGCAGCCGAGGGACTAGCGGGAGTTACGAGCAGTACTTC
few,TRBD2,TRBV7-9,TRBJ2-1,CASSTLAGAWLF,TGTGCCAGCAGCACCTTAGCGGGGGCTTGGCTCTTC
.,TRBD1,TRBV4-1,TRBJ2-5,CASSQDEGGTGLQETQYF,TGCGCCAGCAGCCAAGATGAAGGGGGCACAGGGTTACAGGAGACCCAGTACTTC
.,.,TRBV11-2,TRBJ2-7,CASSFGQGSYEQYF,TGTGCCAGCAGCTTCGGGCAGGGGTCCTACGAGCAGTACTTC
.,.,TRBV11-2,TRBJ1-6,CASSLGQNNSPLHF,TGTGCCAGCAGCTTAGGGCAGAATAATTCACCCCTCCACTTT
.,TRBD2,TRBV7-9,TRBJ2-2,CASVLRPRLAGDRTGELFF,TGTGCCAGCGTCCTTCGTCCCCGACTAGCGGGAGATCGCACCGGGGAGCTGTTTTTT
.,TRBD1,TRBV5-1,TRBJ2-1,CASSPGQGAYNEQFF,TGCGCCAGCAGCCCGGGACAGGGGGCTTACAATGAGCAGTTCTTC
.,TRBD1,TRBV5-1,TRBJ1-4,CASSRSTGQEGKLFF,TGCGCCAGCAGCCGATCGACGGGACAGGAAGGAAAACTGTTTTTT
once,TRBD2,TRBV11-2,TRBJ2-7,CASSSRLAGYEQYF,TGTGCCAGCAGCTCCAGACTAGCGGGTTACGAGCAGTACTTC
.,TRBD1,TRBV28,TRBJ2-2,CASITGGAGGELFF,TGTGCCAGCATTACAGGGGGCGCGGGCGGGGAGCTGTTTTTT
.,.,TRBV9,TRBJ2-1,CASSEKPSSYNEQFF,TGTGCCAGCAGCGAAAAGCCGAGCTCCTACAATGAGCAGTTCTTC
.,TRBD2,TRBV19,TRBJ2-1,CASSIGGRNEQFF,TGTGCCAGTAGTATCGGCGGGAGAAATGAGCAGTTCTTC
once,TRBD1,TRBV5-1,TRBJ2-1,CASSLTGGSYNEQFF,TGCGCCAGCAGCTTGACAGGGGGCAGCTACAATGAGCAGTTCTTC
.,TRBD2,TRBV6-5,TRBJ2-7,CASSYGASGSPTKQYF,TGTGCCAGCAGTTACGGTGCTAGCGGGAGCCCCACAAAGCAGTACTTC
.,TRBD2,TRBV27,TRBJ2-3,CASSTLSGIQDTQYF,TGTGCCAGCAGTACTCTTAGCGGGATTCAGGATACGCAGTATTTT
.,.,TRBV5-1,TRBJ2-5,CASSSGVGQETQYF,TGCGCCAGCAGCTCCGGGGTCGGGCAAGAGACCCAGTACTTC
.,.,TRBV27,TRBJ2-7,CASSRQATYEQYF,TGTGCCAGCAGTAGACAGGCAACCTACGAGCAGTACTTC
.,TRBD2,TRBV10-3,TRBJ2-3,CAICGSGSTDTQYF,TGTGCCATCTGCGGTAGCGGGAGCACAGATACGCAGTATTTT
.,.,TRBV9,TRBJ1-5,CASSARGNSNQPQHF,TGTGCCAGCAGCGCCAGGGGCAATAGCAATCAGCCCCAGCATTTT
.,TRBD1,TRBV9,TRBJ2-7,CASSPRQGSSYEQYF,TGTGCCAGCAGCCCTAGACAGGGAAGCTCCTACGAGCAGTACTTC
.,.,TRBV6-5,TRBJ2-4,CASSYSPGSAKNIQYF,TGTGCCAGCAGTTACTCCCCGGGGTCGGCCAAAAACATTCAGTACTTC
once,.,TRBV30,TRBJ2-5,CAWSTNSQETQYF,TGTGCCTGGAGTACGAACAGCCAAGAGACCCAGTACTTC
.,TRBD2,TRBV11-2,TRBJ2-1,CASSPRLAGGGNEQFF,TGTGCCAGCAGCCCTCGACTAGCGGGAGGGGGGAATGAGCAGTTCTTC
.,TRBD2,TRBV2,TRBJ2-7,CASSETGLAVPYEQYF,TGTGCCAGCAGTGAGACGGGACTAGCGGTACCCTACGAGCAGTACTTC
.,.,TRBV4-1,TRBJ1-2,CASSVSWGGTYGYTF,TGCGCCAGCAGCGTAAGCTGGGGGGGAACCTATGGCTACACCTTC
.,.,TRBV29-1,TRBJ2-3,CSVEAGLADTQYF,TGCAGCGTTGAGGCAGGGTTGGCAGATACGCAGTATTTT
.,TRBD2,TRBV28,TRBJ2-7,CASSPRSVAAGEGQYF,TGTGCCAGCAGTCCCCGCTCGGTGGCGGCGGGAGAAGGGCAGTACTTC
.,TRBD1,TRBV9,TRBJ2-5,CASSAQGQGSGLEETQYF,TGTGCCAGCAGCGCCCAGGGACAGGGCAGCGGACTAGAGGAGACCCAGTACTTC
few,.,TRBV5-6,TRBJ2-3,CASSLRAGDTQYF,TGTGCCAGCAGCTTGAGGGCGGGTGATACGCAGTATTTT
.,.,TRBV12-3/TRBV12-4,TRBJ2-3,CASSYRGTDTQYF,TGTGCCAGCAGTTACAGGGGCACAGATACGCAGTATTTT
.,.,TRBV6-2/TRBV6-3,TRBJ2-1,CASSRLWSNVQYEQFF,TGTGCCAGCAGTCGGCTATGGAGCAATGTCCAATATGAGCAGTTCTTC
.,TRBD1,TRBV30,TRBJ1-5,CAWSVGGRQPQHF,TGTGCCTGGAGTGTAGGGGGCCGGCAGCCCCAGCATTTT
.,TRBD1,TRBV3-1/TRBV3-2,TRBJ1-3,CASSPRTGGGRNTIYF,TGTGCCAGCAGCCCCCGGACAGGGGGAGGACGAAACACCATATATTTT
.,TRBD2,TRBV5-4,TRBJ2-5,CASSRWTSGSWLETQYF,TGTGCCAGCAGCCGGTGGACTAGCGGGAGTTGGTTAGAGACCCAGTACTTC
once,TRBD1,TRBV11-2,TRBJ1-1,CASSFTDRGTFEAFF,TGTGCCAGCAGCTTCACGGACAGGGGGACCTTCGAAGCTTTCTTT
few,.,TRBV5-6,TRBJ1-5,CASSFGTGPTHF,TGTGCCAGCAGCTTCGGAACAGGGCCCACGCATTTT
.,.,TRBV7-9,TRBJ2-2,CAIPSRLGVVNGTGELFF,TGTGCCATTCCCTCCCGACTAGGTGTTGTTAATGGCACCGGGGAGCTGTTTTTT
few,TRBD2,TRBV27,TRBJ2-7,CASSFSSGEQYF,TGTGCCAGCAGTTTCTCTAGCGGCGAGCAGTACTTC